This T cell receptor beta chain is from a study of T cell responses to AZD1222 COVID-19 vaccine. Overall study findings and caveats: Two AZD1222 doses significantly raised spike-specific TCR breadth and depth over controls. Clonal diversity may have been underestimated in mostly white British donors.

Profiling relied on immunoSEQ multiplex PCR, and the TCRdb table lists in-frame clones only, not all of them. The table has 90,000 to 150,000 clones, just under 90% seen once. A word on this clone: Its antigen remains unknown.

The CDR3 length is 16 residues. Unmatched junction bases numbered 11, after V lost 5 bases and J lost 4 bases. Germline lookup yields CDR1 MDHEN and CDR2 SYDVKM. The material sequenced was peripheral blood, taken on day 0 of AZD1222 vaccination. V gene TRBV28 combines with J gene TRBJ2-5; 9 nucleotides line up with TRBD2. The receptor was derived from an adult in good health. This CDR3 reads CASSLPEGLAGETQYF. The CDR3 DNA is TGTGCCAGCAGTCTCCCAGAGGGACTAGCTGGAGAGACCCAGTACTTC.